One and the same sample provided the 28 T cell receptor beta chains below, sequenced in a study of T cells in Graves' hyperthyroidism and ophthalmopathy. Using RNA transcripts as the source, TCR beta CDR3 regions were amplified. Researchers ran a first-round RT-PCR on the TCR CDR3 using the HTBI primer set. TCRdb processed the multiplex PCR reads anew with MiXCR; each CDR3 protein has one entry. The table has roughly 630,000 distinct CDR3 sequences, roughly 14% seen once; the top ten hold roughly 7.3%. Sequencing used blood. These receptors originate from a young woman with Graves' hyperthyroidism.

The chain is built from TRBV7-9 and TRBJ1-6; D unclear. Trimming stripped 11 bases from V and 7 bases from J, with 15 bases between. Germline V gene data show CDR1 as SEHNR and CDR2 as FQNEAQ (reference sequence). The CDR3 has 13 amino acids. The CDR3 loop is CASRQVENSPLHF. The CDR3 region has the DNA TGTGCCTCACGGCAGGTGGAAAATTCACCCCTCCACTTT.

In the case of this clonotype: A much bigger clone sits one base away, suggesting this may be a read error. This sequence joins TRBV12-3 or TRBV12-4 and TRBJ2-1; 9 nucleotides agree with TRBD2. This CDR3 is 16 amino acids long. V lost 3 bases and J lost 9; bases outside the gene matches: 12. The CDR3 loop reads CASSFPVVAGEGEQFF. In nucleotides, the CDR3 is TGTGCCAGCAGTTTTCCTGTGGTAGCGGGAGAGGGTGAGCAGTTCTTC.

This clonotype occurred many times. The chain links TRBV5-1 to TRBJ2-2; D is uncertain. The V end was cut by 1 base, the J end by 3 bases, with 13 bases between. The CDR3 covers 16 residues. Looked up from germline, CDR1 is SGHRS and CDR2 is YFSETQ. As DNA, the CDR3 is TGCGCCAGCAGCTTGACACCCCCGACGGACACCGGGGAGCTGTTTTTT. Its protein is CASSLTPPTDTGELFF.

The chain uses TRBV6-1 and TRBJ2-7; 12 bases agree with TRBD2. CDR1 and CDR2 (germline): MNHNS, SASEGT. The CDR3 is 18 amino acids. Trimming at V came to 6 bases and at J to 1 base, leaving 13 bases not matched to a gene. The CDR3 sequence is CASRNPGLAGWNSYEQYF. The CDR3 DNA reads as TGTGCCAGCAGAAATCCGGGACTAGCGGGTTGGAATTCCTACGAGCAGTACTTC.

Only a few counts were recorded for this clonotype. The chain employs TRBV12-3 or TRBV12-4 and TRBJ2-4, with TRBD2 matching 13 bases. The V segment lost 5 bases and the J segment 7 bases; nucleotides outside the gene matches: 11. The CDR3 extends over 17 amino acids. The CDR3 reads CASSHGLAGVAWNIQYF. CDR3 nucleotide sequence: TGTGCCAGCAGTCACGGACTAGCGGGAGTTGCTTGGAACATTCAGTACTTC.

In its sample, this clonotype was seen many times. The chain has TRBV20-1 and TRBJ2-1; TRBD2 agrees at 10 bases. Germline V CDR1 and CDR2: DFQATT, SNEGSKA (reference sequence). V dropped 1 base and J dropped 2; count of bases not matched to a gene: 8. The CDR3 runs 17 residues. CDR3 sequence: CSARGSGAGGPYNEQFF. In nucleotides, the CDR3 is TGCAGTGCTAGAGGCTCAGGAGCGGGAGGGCCCTACAATGAGCAGTTCTTC.

This chain uses TRBV24-1 with TRBJ2-5; D is unresolved. The germline V gene encodes CDR1 KGHDR and CDR2 SFDVKD. Trimming left V 1 base short and J 5 bases short, with 4 bases between. The CDR3 sequence is 12 residues long. This CDR3 is CATSDFFETQYF. Here the CDR3 DNA reads TGTGCCACCAGTGATTTTTTCGAGACCCAGTACTTC.

Concerning this clonotype itself: A much more abundant neighbour one base away suggests this may be a read error. The genes are TRBV27 and TRBJ2-7; D tentatively fits TRBD1 or TRBD2 (6 bases each). Trimming pared 4 bases from V and 7 bases from J, leaving 20 bases between. CDR1 MNHEY and CDR2 SMNVEV come from the germline V gene (reference sequence). This CDR3 is built from 15 residues. The CDR3 protein is CASSSSGARRLEQYF. DNA for the CDR3: TGTGCCAGCAGTTCCTCGGGGGCTAGGCGGTTGGAGCAGTACTTC.

The rearrangement joins TRBV19 to TRBJ1-1; 7 nucleotides align to TRBD1. V lost 4 bases to trimming and J lost 2 bases; unmatched junction nucleotides: 10. The CDR3 has 16 residues. Germline V gene data show CDR1 as LNHDA and CDR2 as SQIVND (reference sequence). The CDR3 nucleotides read TGTGCCAGTAGTAAAGGTGGGACAGAGGAAAACACTGAAGCTTTCTTT. Protein sequence: CASSKGGTEENTEAFF.

The chain couples TRBV29-1 to TRBJ2-3; a weak D match, TRBD1 (6 bases). The germline gives CDR1 SQVTM, CDR2 ANQGSEA. The CDR3 sequence is 14 residues long. V shed 5 bases and J shed 0 bases, with 12 bases lying between them. The CDR3 nucleotides are TGCAGCGTTCACGGGACAACTAGCACAGATACGCAGTATTTT. Translating it yields CSVHGTTSTDTQYF.

This clonotype was seen ten or more times. The chain joins TRBV7-2 to TRBJ1-2; D unresolved. The CDR3 is made up of 14 amino acids. V dropped 1 base and J dropped 8 bases, with 14 bases sitting between them. CDR1 and CDR2 (germline): SGHTA, FQGNSA. CDR3 nucleotide sequence: TGTGCCAGCAGCTTAGGTGGCAGTCACCTCGGCTACACCTTC. Its protein product is CASSLGGSHLGYTF.

Only a few counts were recorded for this clonotype. The CDR3 bases are TGTGCCAGCAGCGCCTCAGGGGTTGATATATATTTT. Its protein is CASSASGVDIYF. The chain combines TRBV7-2 with TRBJ1-3; tentatively, D is TRBD1 (6 bases). This CDR3 spans 12 amino acids. Germline CDR1 is SGHTA and CDR2 is FQGNSA. With 5 bases removed from V and 13 bases from J, the gap between germline ends came to 15 bases. Full variable domain (remainder filled in from reference TRBV7-2 and TRBJ1-3): GAGVSQSPSNKVTEKGKDVELRCDPISGHTALYWYRQSLGQGLEFLIYFQGNSAPDKSGLPSDRFSAERTGGSVSTLTIQRTQQEDSAVYLCASSASGVDIYFGEGSWLTVV.

Points on this clonotype: A much larger clone differs by one base, so this may be a read error. The chain links TRBV18 to TRBJ2-7; 7 bases fit TRBD2. CDR3 size: 13 residues. CDR1 is KGHSH, CDR2 LQKENI, per germline. CDR3 in amino acids: CAGSRGGAYEQYF. Written as DNA, the CDR3 is TGTGCCGGCTCACGGGGAGGGGCCTACGAGCAGTACTTC.

The chain uses TRBV24-1 and TRBJ2-5, with 7 bases matching TRBD1. The J segment lost 2 bases and the V segment lost 4 bases, leaving 9 bases of the junction unmatched. The CDR3 consists of 16 residues. Looked up from germline, CDR1 is KGHDR and CDR2 is SFDVKD. CDR3 in amino acids: CATSEGPGQPQETQYF. Here the CDR3 DNA reads TGTGCCACCAGTGAGGGCCCGGGACAGCCTCAAGAGACCCAGTACTTC.

This clonotype has only a few counts. The CDR3 loop reads CASSYRGTTNEKLFF. The CDR3 DNA sequence: TGTGCCAGCAGCTACCGCGGGACAACTAATGAAAAACTGTTTTTT. The chain couples TRBV9 to TRBJ1-4; D is unresolved. V was trimmed by 4 bases and J by 0 bases, leaving 10 bases between them. The V gene's germline CDR1 is SGDLS and CDR2 YYNGEE. The CDR3 runs to 15 residues. Using reference TRBV9 and TRBJ1-4 for the parts outside the CDR3, the full variable domain is DSGVTQTPKHLITATGQRVTLRCSPRSGDLSVYWYQQSLDQGLQFLIQYYNGEERAKGNILERFSAQQFPDLHSELNLSSLELGDSALYFCASSYRGTTNEKLFFGSGTQLSVL.

The chain has TRBV29-1 and TRBJ2-1, with 9 nucleotides matching TRBD1. Germline CDR1 and CDR2: SQVTM and ANQGSEA. V lost 6 bases to trimming and J lost 5 bases; unmatched junction nucleotides: 8. The CDR3 loop spans 14 amino acids. CDR3 sequence: CSVTGTGRDNEQFF. CDR3 nucleotides: TGCAGCGTGACCGGGACAGGGAGGGACAATGAGCAGTTCTTC.

This clonotype was counted only a few times. V is TRBV4-3 and J is TRBJ2-3; 7 bases map to TRBD2. This CDR3 is built from 16 residues. Trimming cost V 0 bases and J 4 bases; bases outside gene matches: 7. Germline V gives CDR1 LGHNA, CDR2 YSLEER. In nucleotides, the CDR3 is TGCGCCAGCAGCCAAGAGGGGACTACGGTTCCAGATACGCAGTATTTT. Protein product: CASSQEGTTVPDTQYF.

This clonotype appeared a few times. The CDR3 nucleotides read TGTGCCAGCAGTTCCCCAAGGACGGGGTTGTCCTACGAGCAGTACTTC. Encoded protein: CASSSPRTGLSYEQYF. The chain uses TRBV28 and TRBJ2-7; TRBD2 is a possible D gene (5 bases). The CDR3 runs to 16 residues. Germline V gene data show CDR1 as MDHEN and CDR2 as SYDVKM. With 4 bases removed from V and 1 base from J, the gap between germline ends came to 17 bases.

This clonotype was observed at least ten times. CDR3 residues: CASSSGPLHLPGNEQFF. DNA of the CDR3: TGTGCCAGCAGTTCGGGGCCACTCCACCTCCCGGGGAATGAGCAGTTCTTC. The chain links TRBV6-1 to TRBJ2-1; TRBD1 or TRBD2 may be the D gene (5 bases each). The V and J ends lost 5 bases and 7 bases respectively, with 24 bases between them. In germline, CDR1 is MNHNS, CDR2 SASEGT. This CDR3 region has 17 residues.

This clonotype occurred a few times. The rearrangement uses TRBV5-1 and TRBJ1-1, with TRBD1 matching 7 bases. V trimming: 3 bases; J trimming: 1 base; junction bases outside the gene matches: 6. Looked up from germline, CDR1 is SGHRS and CDR2 is YFSETQ. CDR3 length equals 15 residues. CDR3 region: CASSSYQGENTEAFF. Here the CDR3 DNA reads TGCGCCAGCAGCTCATATCAGGGGGAGAACACTGAAGCTTTCTTT.

This clonotype came up many times. The CDR3 DNA is TGTGCCAGCAGTGCCAAGCGACTAGCTACCAAAAACATTCAGTACTTC. Translation gives CASSAKRLATKNIQYF. The rearrangement joins TRBV28 to TRBJ2-4; 7 bases agree with TRBD2. V lost 5 bases to trimming and J lost 2 bases; unmatched junction nucleotides: 9. The CDR3 runs 16 residues. The V gene's germline CDR1 is MDHEN and CDR2 SYDVKM.

V and J are TRBV19 and TRBJ1-1; D not certain. The CDR3 totals 13 residues. Germline values: CDR1 LNHDA, CDR2 SQIVND (reference sequence). Trimming pared 5 bases from V and 1 base from J, leaving 8 bases between. CDR3 residues: CASSWAENTEAFF. CDR3 nucleotides: TGTGCCAGTAGTTGGGCAGAGAACACTGAAGCTTTCTTT.

This clonotype was seen many times. V gene TRBV18 combines with J gene TRBJ2-1; 7 bases are shared with TRBD2. The length of the CDR3 is 13 residues. Germline V lookup: CDR1 KGHSH, CDR2 LQKENI. Trimming cost V 5 bases and J 9 bases; bases outside gene matches: 7. DNA of the CDR3: TGTGCCAGCTCATGGTGGGAGGGCCGTGAGCAGTTCTTC. Encoded protein: CASSWWEGREQFF.

Regarding this clonotype: Being one base from a much bigger clone, this may be a read error. The chain combines TRBV7-2 with TRBJ2-5; weak D call: TRBD1 (5 bases). Germline CDR1 and CDR2: SGHTA and FQGNSA. V dropped 5 bases and J dropped 7 bases, with 20 bases sitting between them. CDR3 length: 15 residues. DNA for the CDR3: TGTGCCAGCAGCCAGGGTGGGGCGGCCCCCGGGACCCAGTACTTC. This translates into CASSQGGAAPGTQYF.

This clonotype was counted between two and nine times. The chain carries TRBV6-4 and TRBJ2-5, with D unclear. The length of the CDR3 is 15 residues. Germline V gene data show CDR1 as MRHNA and CDR2 as SNTAGT. The V gene lost 5 bases and the J gene lost 2 bases, with 15 bases spanning the gap. CDR3 loop: CASSYGLGNQETQYF. The DNA for the CDR3 is TGTGCCAGCAGTTACGGGCTTGGGAATCAAGAGACCCAGTACTTC.

The J gene is TRBJ2-2, the V gene TRBV15, with 13 bases identical to TRBD2. V lost 2 bases, J lost 10 bases, and 10 bases stayed unmatched. The CDR3 has 17 residues. CDR1 and CDR2 (germline): LNHNV, YYDKDF (reference sequence). CDR3 protein: CATSRPLRTSGSEELFF. The CDR3 DNA reads TGTGCCACCAGCAGACCCCTCCGGACTAGCGGGAGTGAGGAGCTGTTTTTT.

This clonotype was recorded at least ten times. The chain joins TRBV20-1 to TRBJ2-1; 13 bases map to TRBD2. Looked up from germline, CDR1 is DFQATT and CDR2 is SNEGSKA (reference sequence). The ends lost 5 bases at V and 6 bases at J; junction bases unmatched: 1. This CDR3 contains 13 residues. The CDR3 loop reads CSAWTSGSNEQFF. CDR3 DNA: TGCAGTGCTTGGACTAGCGGGAGCAATGAGCAGTTCTTC.

This clonotype has at least ten counts. The J gene is TRBJ2-7, the V gene TRBV7-2; TRBD2 might be the D (6 bases). CDR3 length: 16 residues. Germline CDR1 and CDR2: SGHTA and FQGNSA. V dropped 5 bases and J dropped 2 bases, with 19 bases sitting between them. This chain's CDR3 is CASSRRWASAAYEQYF. The CDR3 coding sequence is TGTGCCAGCAGCAGAAGGTGGGCTAGCGCGGCCTACGAGCAGTACTTC.